This passage covers 2 T cell receptor beta chains from one sample sequenced in a study of T cells in Graves' hyperthyroidism and ophthalmopathy. TCR beta CDR3 region amplification was performed from RNA transcripts. HTBI primers were the set used in a first-round RT-PCR of the TCR CDR3. TCRdb redid the calling of the multiplex PCR reads with MiXCR, one entry per CDR3 protein. There are over 350,000 distinct CDR3 sequences in the sample; roughly 15% occur only once, and less than 15% lies in the top ten. Sequences were obtained from blood. The receptors were gathered from a man aged 18 to 35 with Graves' ophthalmopathy.

This clonotype has a handful of counts. The chain has TRBV12-3 or TRBV12-4 and TRBJ1-3; D is undetermined. This CDR3 is 13 amino acids long. The germline V and J ends were trimmed by 5 bases and 0 bases, with 5 bases remaining between them. CDR3 loop: CASSTDSGNTIYF. The CDR3 region has the DNA TGTGCCAGCAGTACAGACTCTGGAAACACCATATATTTT.

The table lists this clonotype with many counts. The chain combines TRBV2 with TRBJ2-1, with 14 bases fitting TRBD2. The germline V gene encodes CDR1 SNHLY and CDR2 FYNNEI. V was clipped by 6 bases and J by 8 bases; unmatched bases: 9. This CDR3 contains 16 residues. The CDR3 coding sequence is TGTGCCAGCAGAACCATGACTAGCGGGGGGGCCTATGAGCAGTTCTTC. Encoded protein: CASRTMTSGGAYEQFF.